The 26 T cell receptor beta chains below all came from one sample that was sequenced in a study of cytomegalovirus exposure and HLA in healthy donors. The PCR used 60 Vbeta and 13 Jbeta primers. The method was immunoSEQ multiplex PCR; TCRdb's version includes in-frame clones alone and lacks a portion of them. This table holds 150,000 to 160,000 clones, 80% found once. The sample was PBMCs. These receptor sequences come from a young man in good health and CMV-seropositive.

The V call is TRBV7-9, the J call TRBJ1-1; perhaps TRBD1 as D (5 bases). The CDR3 spans 13 residues. The germline V and J ends were trimmed by 6 bases and 6 bases, with 14 bases remaining between them. Germline CDR1 SEHNR, CDR2 FQNEAQ (reference sequence). This chain's CDR3 is CASRTAGGPEAFF. CDR3 in DNA: TGTGCCAGCAGAACAGCGGGGGGACCTGAAGCTTTCTTT.

V usage is TRBV7-8 and J usage is TRBJ2-6; a weak D match, TRBD1 (6 bases). This CDR3 contains 20 residues. Germline V gene data show CDR1 as SGHVS and CDR2 as FQNEAQ. The V and J ends lost 3 bases and 1 base respectively, with 22 bases between them. The chain's CDR3 is CASSFFPTRQARSGANVLTF. CDR3 DNA: TGTGCCAGCAGCTTCTTCCCTACCAGACAGGCCAGATCTGGGGCCAACGTCCTGACTTTC.

The chain uses TRBV6-1 and TRBJ2-7; 15 nucleotides line up with TRBD2. Germline-derived CDR1 and CDR2 are MNHNS and SASEGT. The CDR3 length is 15 residues. J was trimmed by 7 bases and V by 4 bases; bases with no gene match: 5. CDR3 DNA sequence: TGTGCCAGCAGTGCCGGGACTAGCGGGAGGCAAGAGCAGTACTTC. Its translation is CASSAGTSGRQEQYF.

J is TRBJ2-5 and V is TRBV29-1; weak D call: TRBD2 (7 bases). This CDR3 is 16 amino acids long. Trimming left V 0 bases short and J 1 base short, with 15 bases between. Germline V gene lookup returns CDR1 SQVTM and CDR2 ANQGSEA. The CDR3 DNA follows: TGCAGCGTTGAAGACCAAGCGGGGACACTCCAAGAGACCCAGTACTTC. Its translation: CSVEDQAGTLQETQYF.

The rearrangement uses TRBV4-1 and TRBJ2-5, with TRBD2 identical over 8 bases. With 1 base clipped from V and 5 bases from J, the junction kept 12 bases outside the gene matches. Germline CDR1 and CDR2: MGHRA and YSYEKL. The CDR3 runs 17 residues. The CDR3 coding sequence is TGCGCCAGCAGCCAAGCCCAGCGGGAGAGGGTACGGGAGACCCAGTACTTC. This codes for CASSQAQRERVRETQYF.

V usage is TRBV28 and J usage is TRBJ1-5; D may be TRBD1 (6 bases). V lost 5 bases, J lost 5 bases, and 16 bases lay in between. Germline CDR1 reads MDHEN; CDR2 reads SYDVKM. The CDR3 totals 15 residues. The CDR3: CASSPQQGPDQPQHF. CDR3 coding DNA: TGTGCCAGCAGTCCTCAGCAGGGGCCAGATCAGCCCCAGCATTTT.

The rearrangement uses TRBV28 and TRBJ2-5; perhaps TRBD1 as D (6 bases). Per germline, CDR1 MDHEN and CDR2 SYDVKM. The CDR3 has 14 residues. Deletions cut 5 bases from V and 0 bases from J, with 10 bases between. The DNA for the CDR3 is TGTGCCAGCAGTCTCCAGGGGTACCAAGAGACCCAGTACTTC. This codes for CASSLQGYQETQYF. Supplemented by reference TRBV28 and TRBJ2-5, the full variable domain reads DVKVTQSSRYLVKRTGEKVFLECVQDMDHENMFWYRQDPGLGLRLIYFSYDVKMKEKGDIPEGYSVSREKKERFSLILESASTNQTSMYLCASSLQGYQETQYFGPGTRLLVL.

The chain is built from TRBV18 and TRBJ1-1; 10 positions match TRBD1. This CDR3 has 15 residues. V dropped 5 bases and J dropped 3; count of bases not matched to a gene: 6. Germline CDR1 reads KGHSH; CDR2 reads LQKENI. The CDR3 region is CASSSTGTGDTEAFF. The CDR3 DNA follows: TGTGCCAGCTCATCTACCGGGACAGGGGACACTGAAGCTTTCTTT.

The V gene is TRBV10-3, the J gene TRBJ2-3; 8 bases are shared with TRBD2. The CDR3 covers 15 residues. CDR1 ENHRY and CDR2 SYGVKD come from the germline V gene. Unmatched junction bases numbered 6, after V lost 6 bases and J lost 1 base. CDR3 in amino acids: CAISAPGLGTDTQYF. DNA of the CDR3: TGTGCCATCAGCGCACCGGGACTAGGCACAGATACGCAGTATTTT.

V and J are TRBV18 and TRBJ2-3, with D possibly TRBD2 on 5 matching bases. The V end lost 2 bases, the J end lost 3 bases, and 12 bases lay between the germline ends. Germline V gene data show CDR1 as KGHSH and CDR2 as LQKENI. The length of the CDR3 is 15 residues. In nucleotides, the CDR3 is TGTGCCAGCTCACCAACTCGGGGAATGACAGATACGCAGTATTTT. This gives the protein CASSPTRGMTDTQYF.

The chain links TRBV30 to TRBJ2-3; 9 nucleotides align to TRBD2. The CDR3 runs to 14 residues. Germline assignment: CDR1 GTSNPN and CDR2 SVGIG (reference sequence). The V and J ends lost 5 bases and 5 bases, in that order; junction bases with no gene match: 8. CDR3 coding DNA: TGTGCCTGGGGTAGCGGGAGACTACTAGATACGCAGTATTTT. Translated: CAWGSGRLLDTQYF.

This chain uses TRBV27 with TRBJ2-7, with 7 positions matching TRBD1. CDR3 length equals 16 residues. V lost 5 bases, J lost 0 bases, and 10 bases stayed unmatched. Germline V CDR1 and CDR2: MNHEY, SMNVEV (reference sequence). Here the CDR3 DNA reads TGTGCCAGCAGTCGATCACGGACAGGAGACTCCTACGAGCAGTACTTC. Its protein product is CASSRSRTGDSYEQYF.

The chain employs TRBV6-5 and TRBJ2-5; D might be TRBD1 or TRBD2, each matching 5 bases. Near its end, the DNA agrees better with TRBJ2-7, so the J call may be wrong. The V gene's germline CDR1 is MNHEY and CDR2 SVGAGI. CDR3 size: 14 residues. The CDR3: CASSTGIGGGEQYF. Here the CDR3 DNA reads TGTGCCAGCTCAACGGGGATAGGTGGGGGCGAGCAGTACTTC.

The V gene is TRBV19, the J gene TRBJ1-1; no clear D. The CDR3 totals 15 residues. CDR1 LNHDA and CDR2 SQIVND come from the germline V gene (reference sequence). V was cut by 10 bases and J by 0 bases, with 18 bases left in between. CDR3 amino acids: CATTHGVSMNTEAFF. CDR3 nucleotide sequence: TGTGCCACAACCCACGGGGTCTCAATGAACACTGAAGCTTTCTTT.

The chain carries TRBV9 and TRBJ2-7, with 9 bases matching TRBD2. CDR3 size: 14 residues. Germline-derived CDR1 and CDR2 are SGDLS and YYNGEE. The ends lost 3 bases at V and 1 base at J; junction bases unmatched: 2. The CDR3 loop reads CASSELAGSYEQYF. The DNA for the CDR3 is TGTGCCAGCAGCGAACTAGCGGGTTCCTACGAGCAGTACTTC.

The chain combines TRBV5-1 with TRBJ2-3, with 8 bases matching TRBD2. The CDR3 sequence is 18 residues long. Germline CDR1 reads SGHRS; CDR2 reads YFSETQ. V lost 3 bases and J lost 0; bases outside the gene matches: 12. Written as DNA, the CDR3 is TGCGCCAGCAGCTCCACGGGGGGGGGCAGGATCAGCACAGATACGCAGTATTTT. Residues: CASSSTGGGRISTDTQYF.

This sequence joins TRBV7-2 and TRBJ2-2; TRBD1 might be the D (5 bases). The CDR3 is made up of 18 amino acids. V lost 0 bases and J lost 0, with 14 bases in between. Germline V gene lookup returns CDR1 SGHTA and CDR2 FQGNSA. Written as DNA, the CDR3 is TGTGCCAGCAGCTTAGCGGGAAAGACAGAAACGAACACCGGGGAGCTGTTTTTT. It is translated as CASSLAGKTETNTGELFF.

This clone showed up just a few times. This chain joins TRBV4-2 and TRBJ2-2; perhaps TRBD2 as D (6 bases). V lost 2 bases and J lost 7, with 17 bases in between. CDR3 length equals 16 residues. From germline, CDR1 is LGHNA and CDR2 YNFKEQ. CDR3: CASSQFLMTGDGELFF. CDR3 nucleotides: TGTGCCAGCAGCCAATTCCTGATGACGGGGGACGGGGAGCTGTTTTTT.

The rearrangement links TRBV5-4 to TRBJ2-7; TRBD1 matches at 7 bases. V gave up 4 bases and J gave up 2 bases; unmatched junction bases: 6. This CDR3 is built from 14 residues. Germline loops: CDR1 SGHNT, CDR2 YYREEE (reference sequence). CDR3 region: CASSHGTATYEQYF. The CDR3 coding sequence is TGTGCCAGCAGCCACGGGACAGCGACCTACGAGCAGTACTTC. The full variable domain, completed using reference TRBV5-4 and TRBJ2-7, is ETGVTQSPTHLIKTRGQQVTLRCSSQSGHNTVSWYQQALGQGPQFIFQYYREEENGRGNFPPRFSGLQFPNYSSELNVNALELDDSALYLCASSHGTATYEQYFGPGTRLTVT.

The V gene is TRBV7-2, the J gene TRBJ1-6; no clear D. From germline, CDR1 is SGHTA and CDR2 FQGNSA. Trimming pared 2 bases from V and 5 bases from J, leaving 10 bases between. The CDR3 has 15 amino acids. CDR3 coding DNA: TGTGCCAGCAGCTTATCGTCCCAGAATAATTCACCCCTCCACTTT. Residues: CASSLSSQNNSPLHF.

J is TRBJ2-7 and V is TRBV7-9; D is possibly TRBD1 (5 bases). The CDR3 is 15 amino acids. Germline CDR1 reads SEHNR; CDR2 reads FQNEAQ (reference sequence). V was pared by 4 bases and J by 2 bases, with 15 bases between. CDR3 residues: CASSSMGGRAYEQYF. The CDR3 coding sequence is TGTGCCAGCAGCTCGATGGGCGGCAGGGCCTACGAGCAGTACTTC. The full variable domain, its missing parts supplied by reference TRBV7-9 and TRBJ2-7, is DTGVSQNPRHKITKRGQNVTFRCDPISEHNRLYWYRQTLGQGPEFLTYFQNEAQLEKSRLLSDRFSAERPKGSFSTLEIQRTEQGDSAMYLCASSSMGGRAYEQYFGPGTRLTVT.

This chain uses TRBV5-6 with TRBJ2-6, with D perhaps matching TRBD1 (6 bases). Trimming stripped 5 bases from V and 4 bases from J, with 19 bases between. This CDR3 comprises 17 residues. Per germline, CDR1 SGHDT and CDR2 YYEEEE. CDR3 nucleotides: TGTGCCAGCAGTCCAGGGGTCGGGGTGAGGGGGGCCAACGTCCTGACTTTC. This codes for CASSPGVGVRGANVLTF.

This chain links TRBV7-9 with TRBJ2-1; 15 positions match TRBD2. Looked up from germline, CDR1 is SEHNR and CDR2 is FQNEAQ (reference sequence). The CDR3 has 16 residues. Trimming removed 6 bases from V and 9 bases from J; junction bases left unmatched: 9. The CDR3 protein is CASRPGLAGGISEQFF. The CDR3 DNA reads as TGTGCCAGCAGACCCGGACTAGCGGGAGGGATTAGTGAGCAGTTCTTC.

V gene TRBV7-8 combines with J gene TRBJ1-4, with TRBD1 matching over 7 bases. CDR1 is SGHVS, CDR2 FQNEAQ, per germline. This CDR3 spans 15 amino acids. The J segment lost 8 bases and the V segment lost 5 bases, leaving 11 bases of the junction unmatched. This CDR3 is CASSTPGGSQEKLFF. CDR3 DNA: TGTGCCAGCAGCACGCCAGGGGGTTCGCAGGAAAAACTGTTTTTT.

The chain is built from TRBV29-1 and TRBJ2-7; maybe TRBD1 (5 bases). Germline CDR1 SQVTM, CDR2 ANQGSEA. The CDR3 runs to 11 residues. V was shortened by 6 bases and J by 3 bases, with 9 bases between the two germline ends. DNA of the CDR3: TGCAGCGTCAGGACAAACTACGAGCAGTACTTC. Its translation is CSVRTNYEQYF.

The rearrangement uses TRBV12-2 and TRBJ2-7; the DNA was not compared with TRBD1, the D call given in the table. TRBV12-2 is shown as a pseudogene. The CDR3 loop spans 14 amino acids. The CDR3 is CASLGTVSSYEQYF. CDR3 DNA sequence: TGTGCAAGTCTTGGGACAGTAAGCTCCTACGAGCAGTACTTC.